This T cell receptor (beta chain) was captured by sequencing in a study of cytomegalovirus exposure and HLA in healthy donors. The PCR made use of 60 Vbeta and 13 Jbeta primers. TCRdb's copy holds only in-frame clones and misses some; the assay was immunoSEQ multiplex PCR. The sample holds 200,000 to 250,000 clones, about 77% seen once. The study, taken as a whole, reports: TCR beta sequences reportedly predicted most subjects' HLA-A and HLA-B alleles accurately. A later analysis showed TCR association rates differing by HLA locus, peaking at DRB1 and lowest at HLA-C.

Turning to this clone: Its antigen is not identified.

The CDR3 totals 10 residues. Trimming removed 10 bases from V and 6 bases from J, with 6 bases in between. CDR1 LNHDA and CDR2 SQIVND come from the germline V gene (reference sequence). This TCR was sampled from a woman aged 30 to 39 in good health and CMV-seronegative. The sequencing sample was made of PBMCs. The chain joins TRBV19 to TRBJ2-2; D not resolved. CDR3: CATSAGELFF. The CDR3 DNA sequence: TGTGCCACCTCCGCCGGGGAGCTGTTTTTT. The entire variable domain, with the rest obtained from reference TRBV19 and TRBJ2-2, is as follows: DGGITQSPKYLFRKEGQNVTLSCEQNLNHDAMYWYRQDPGQGLRLIYYSQIVNDFQKGDIAEGYSVSREKKESFPLTVTSAQKNPTAFYLCATSAGELFFGEGSRLTVL.